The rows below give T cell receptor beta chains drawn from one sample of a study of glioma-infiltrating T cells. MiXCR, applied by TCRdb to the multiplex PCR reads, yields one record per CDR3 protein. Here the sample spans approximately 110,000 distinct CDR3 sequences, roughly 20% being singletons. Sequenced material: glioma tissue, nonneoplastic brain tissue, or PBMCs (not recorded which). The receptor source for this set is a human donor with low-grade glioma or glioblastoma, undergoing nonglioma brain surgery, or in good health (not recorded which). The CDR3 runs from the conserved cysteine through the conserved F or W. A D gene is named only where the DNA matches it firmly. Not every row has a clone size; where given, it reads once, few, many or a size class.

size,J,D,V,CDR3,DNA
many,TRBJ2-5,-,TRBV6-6,CASSYSETQYF,TGTGCCAGCAGTTACTCGGAGACCCAGTACTTC
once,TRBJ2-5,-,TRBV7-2,CASSLADGETQYF,TGTGCCAGCAGCTTAGCAGACGGAGAGACCCAGTACTTC
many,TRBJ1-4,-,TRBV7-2,CASSIDLGGEKLFF,TGTGCCAGCAGCATCGACTTGGGTGGGGAAAAACTGTTTTTT
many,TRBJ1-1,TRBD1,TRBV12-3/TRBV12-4,CASSPSTGGGNTEAFF,TGTGCCAGCAGTCCCTCGACAGGGGGCGGGAACACTGAAGCTTTCTTT
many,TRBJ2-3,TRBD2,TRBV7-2,CASAAGGLTDTQYF,TGTGCCTCCGCGGCGGGAGGCCTCACAGATACGCAGTATTTT
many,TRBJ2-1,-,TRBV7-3,CASSLRPGNEQFF,TGTGCCAGCAGCTTGAGGCCTGGCAATGAGCAGTTCTTC
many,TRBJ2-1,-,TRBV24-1,CATSDSSYWGSEQFF,TGTGCCACCAGTGATTCTAGCTATTGGGGTAGTGAGCAGTTCTTC
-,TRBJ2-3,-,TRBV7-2,CASRLVSSRTDTQYF,TGTGCCAGCCGCTTAGTATCTAGCCGAACAGATACGCAGTATTTT
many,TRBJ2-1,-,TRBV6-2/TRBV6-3,CASTDIGEQFF,TGTGCCAGCACCGACATTGGGGAGCAGTTCTTC
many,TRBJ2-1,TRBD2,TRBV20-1,CSARFYVTSGFNEQFF,TGCAGTGCTAGGTTTTACGTGACTAGCGGGTTCAATGAGCAGTTCTTC
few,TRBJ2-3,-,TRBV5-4,CASSFRDADTQYF,TGTGCCAGCAGCTTCCGGGACGCAGATACGCAGTATTTT
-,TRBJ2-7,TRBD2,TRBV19,CASSITSGGAYEQYF,TGTGCCAGTAGTATCACTAGCGGGGGAGCGTACGAGCAGTACTTC
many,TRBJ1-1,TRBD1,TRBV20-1,CSARDWDRLNTEAFF,TGCAGTGCTAGAGATTGGGACAGACTGAACACTGAAGCTTTCTTT
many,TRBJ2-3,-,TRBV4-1,CASSQERIGLPLSDTQYF,TGCGCCAGCAGCCAAGAGCGAATTGGGCTACCCCTCAGCGATACGCAGTATTTT
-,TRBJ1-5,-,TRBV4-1,CASSQDPPRVGNQPQHF,TGCGCCAGCAGCCAAGATCCCCCCAGGGTGGGCAATCAGCCCCAGCATTTT
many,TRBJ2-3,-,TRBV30,CAWSVTGRGYTQYF,TGTGCCTGGAGTGTAACTGGAAGGGGATATACGCAGTATTTT
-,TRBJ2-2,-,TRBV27,CDSSFGLTGELFF,TGTGACAGCAGTTTCGGGTTGACCGGGGAGCTGTTTTTT
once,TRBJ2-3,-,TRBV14,CASSKGLYGDTQYF,TGTGCCAGCAGCAAAGGCCTATATGGGGATACGCAGTATTTT
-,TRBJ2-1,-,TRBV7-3,CASSPATGSRNEQFF,TGTGCCAGCAGCCCGGCGACAGGTTCGAGAAATGAGCAGTTCTTC
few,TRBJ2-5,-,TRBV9,CASSVGGEETQYF,TGTGCCAGCAGCGTAGGAGGGGAGGAGACCCAGTACTTC
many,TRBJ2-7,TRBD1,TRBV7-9,CASSRDSRGEQYF,TGTGCCAGCAGCCGGGACAGTCGGGGCGAGCAGTACTTC
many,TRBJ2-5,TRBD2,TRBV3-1,CASSPRELAGAETQYF,TGTGCCAGCAGCCCCCGGGAGCTAGCGGGAGCAGAGACCCAGTACTTC
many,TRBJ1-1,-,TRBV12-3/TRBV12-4,CASSLIFGGDTEAFF,TGTGCCAGCAGTTTGATCTTTGGAGGGGACACTGAAGCTTTCTTT
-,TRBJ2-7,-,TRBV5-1,CASSLLTGTEQYF,TGCGCCAGCAGCTTACTAACAGGGACCGAGCAGTACTTC
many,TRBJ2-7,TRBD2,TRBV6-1,CATYLAGVYEQYF,TGTGCCACCTACCTAGCGGGTGTCTACGAGCAGTACTTC
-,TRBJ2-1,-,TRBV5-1,CSSSLEQDYNEQFF,TGCTCCAGCAGCTTGGAGCAGGATTACAATGAGCAGTTCTTT
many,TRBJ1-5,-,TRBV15,CATGRDQGNNQPQHF,TGTGCCACCGGCAGAGATCAGGGTAACAATCAGCCCCAGCATTTT
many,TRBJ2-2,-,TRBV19,CASSRTGRSTGELFF,TGTGCCAGTAGTAGGACGGGACGGAGTACCGGGGAGCTGTTTTTT
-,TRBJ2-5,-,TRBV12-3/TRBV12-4,CASSTFRGGGETQYF,TGTGCCAGCAGTACCTTCAGGGGAGGAGGGGAGACCCAGTACTTC
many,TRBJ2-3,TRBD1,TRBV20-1,CSANRDRGLFGDTQYF,TGCAGTGCTAACCGGGACAGGGGCTTGTTTGGAGATACGCAGTATTTT
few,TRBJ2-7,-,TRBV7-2,CASSLGEVTYEQYF,TGTGCCAGCAGCTTAGGAGAGGTCACCTACGAGCAGTACTTC